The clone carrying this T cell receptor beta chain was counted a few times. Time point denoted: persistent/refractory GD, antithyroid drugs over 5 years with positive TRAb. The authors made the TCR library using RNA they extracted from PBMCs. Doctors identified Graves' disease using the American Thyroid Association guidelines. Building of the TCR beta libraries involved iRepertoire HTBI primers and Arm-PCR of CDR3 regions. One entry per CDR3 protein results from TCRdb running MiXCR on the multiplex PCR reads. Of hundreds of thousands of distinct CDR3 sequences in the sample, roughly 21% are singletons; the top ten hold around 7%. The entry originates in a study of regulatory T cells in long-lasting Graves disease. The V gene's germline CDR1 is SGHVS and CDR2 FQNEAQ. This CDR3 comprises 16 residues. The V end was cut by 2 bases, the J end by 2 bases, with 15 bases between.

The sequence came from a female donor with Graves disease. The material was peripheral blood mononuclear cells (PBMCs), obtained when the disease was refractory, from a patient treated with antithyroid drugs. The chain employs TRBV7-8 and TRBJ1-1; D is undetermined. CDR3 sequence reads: CASSLFGKGLNTEAFF. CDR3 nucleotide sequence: TGTGCCAGCAGCTTATTCGGGAAGGGTCTAAACACTGAAGCTTTCTTT.